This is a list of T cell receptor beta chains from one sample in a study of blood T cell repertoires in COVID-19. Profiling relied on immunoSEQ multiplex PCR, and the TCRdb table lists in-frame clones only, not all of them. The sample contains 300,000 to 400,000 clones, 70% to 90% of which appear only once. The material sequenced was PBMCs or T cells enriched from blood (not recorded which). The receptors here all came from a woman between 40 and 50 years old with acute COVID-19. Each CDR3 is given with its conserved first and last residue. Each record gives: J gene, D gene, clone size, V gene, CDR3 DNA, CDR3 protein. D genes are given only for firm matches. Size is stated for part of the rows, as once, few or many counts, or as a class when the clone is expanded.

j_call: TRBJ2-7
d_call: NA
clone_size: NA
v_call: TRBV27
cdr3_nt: TGTGCCAGCAGCTCCAGACAAGCCTCCTACGAGCAGTACTTC
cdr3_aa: CASSSRQASYEQYF

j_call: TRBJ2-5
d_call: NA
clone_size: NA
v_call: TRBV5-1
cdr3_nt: TGCGCCAGCAGCTTGGGACAGCAAGAGACCCAGTACTTC
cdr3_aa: CASSLGQQETQYF

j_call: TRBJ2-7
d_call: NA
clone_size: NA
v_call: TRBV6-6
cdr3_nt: TGTGCCAGCACTCGGACAGAGAGCTCCTACGAGCAGTACTTC
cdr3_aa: CASTRTESSYEQYF

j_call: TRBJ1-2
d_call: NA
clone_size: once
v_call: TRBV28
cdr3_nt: TGTGCCAGCAGTCCTCGCGAGGGTGGTAGCTATGGCTACACCTTC
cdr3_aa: CASSPREGGSYGYTF

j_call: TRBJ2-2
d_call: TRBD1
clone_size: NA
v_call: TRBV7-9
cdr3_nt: TGTGCCAGCAGCTTCCGGACAGGCTTGAGCGGGGAGCTGTTTTTT
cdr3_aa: CASSFRTGLSGELFF

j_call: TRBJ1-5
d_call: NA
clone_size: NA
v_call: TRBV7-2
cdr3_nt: TGTGCCAGCAGCCCCACACAGATACAGTTAAATCAGCCCCAGCATTTT
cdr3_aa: CASSPTQIQLNQPQHF

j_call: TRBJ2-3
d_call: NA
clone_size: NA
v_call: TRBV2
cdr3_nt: TGTGCCAGTGTGGGGCGGGAAGGGTCCCCAGATACGCAGTATTTT
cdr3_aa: CASVGREGSPDTQYF

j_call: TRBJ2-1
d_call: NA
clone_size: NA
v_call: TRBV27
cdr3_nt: TGTGCCAGCAGTTTATCGGAGGGAGCGGGTAGCTCCTACAATGAGCAGTTCTTC
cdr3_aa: CASSLSEGAGSSYNEQFF

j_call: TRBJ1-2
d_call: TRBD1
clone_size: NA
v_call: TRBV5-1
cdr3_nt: TGCGCCAGCAGCCGAGGGGACAGGGTAGAAAGTGGCTACACCTTC
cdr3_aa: CASSRGDRVESGYTF

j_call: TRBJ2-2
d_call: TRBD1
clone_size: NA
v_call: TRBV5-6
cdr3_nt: TGTGCCAGCAGGCAGCGGACAGGGGTAAACACCGGGGAGCTGTTTTTT
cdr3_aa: CASRQRTGVNTGELFF

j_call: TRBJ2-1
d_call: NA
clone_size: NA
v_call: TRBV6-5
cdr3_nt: TGTGCCAGCAGTCCAGGGATCGCATACAATGAGCAGTTCTTC
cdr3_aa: CASSPGIAYNEQFF

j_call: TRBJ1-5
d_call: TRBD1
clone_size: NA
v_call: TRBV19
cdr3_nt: TGTGCCAGTACTGACAGGGGGCAAAGGAGCAATCAGCCCCAGCATTTT
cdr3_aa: CASTDRGQRSNQPQHF

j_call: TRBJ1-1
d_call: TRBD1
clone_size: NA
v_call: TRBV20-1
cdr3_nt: TGCAGTGCTAGTGGAAACAGGGGGGGAATGAACACTGAAGCTTTCTTT
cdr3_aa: CSASGNRGGMNTEAFF

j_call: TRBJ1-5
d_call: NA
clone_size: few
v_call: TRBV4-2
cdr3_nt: TGTGCCAGCAGCCAGGGAGTAGGAAATCAGCCCCAGCATTTT
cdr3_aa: CASSQGVGNQPQHF

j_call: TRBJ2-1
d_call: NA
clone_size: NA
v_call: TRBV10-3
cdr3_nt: TGTGCCACCCAGACGTTCGGGAGTACGAGCTACTACAATGAGCAGTTCTTC
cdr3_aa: CATQTFGSTSYYNEQFF

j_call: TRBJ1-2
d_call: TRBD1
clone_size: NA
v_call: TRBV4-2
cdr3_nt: TGTGCCAGCAGCCAAGATGGGGACAGGGAGACCCGCTATGGCTACACCTTC
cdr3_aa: CASSQDGDRETRYGYTF

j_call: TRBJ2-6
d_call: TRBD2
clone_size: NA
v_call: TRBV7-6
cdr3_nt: TGTGCCAGCAGCCTTGGCGGGAGCTCTGGGGCCAACGTCCTGACTTTC
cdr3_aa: CASSLGGSSGANVLTF

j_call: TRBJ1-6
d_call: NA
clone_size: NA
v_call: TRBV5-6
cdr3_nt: TGTGCCAGCAGCTTTCTGGACAGAAATTCACCCCTCCACTTT
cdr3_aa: CASSFLDRNSPLHF

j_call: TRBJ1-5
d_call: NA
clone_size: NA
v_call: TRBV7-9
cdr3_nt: TGTGCCAGCAGCTTAGGAGGAGGTAGCAATCAGCCCCAGCATTTT
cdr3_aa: CASSLGGGSNQPQHF

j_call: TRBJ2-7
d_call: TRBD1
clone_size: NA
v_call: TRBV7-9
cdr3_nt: TGTGCCAGCAGCTTAGGGACAGGGGTCTACGAGCAGTACTTC
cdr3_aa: CASSLGTGVYEQYF

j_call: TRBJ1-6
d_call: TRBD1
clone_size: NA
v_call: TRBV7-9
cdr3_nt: TGTGCCAGCAGACGGACAGGGAGAACTAATTCACCCCTCCACTTT
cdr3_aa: CASRRTGRTNSPLHF

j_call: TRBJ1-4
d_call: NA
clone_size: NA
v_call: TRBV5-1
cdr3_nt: TGCGCCAGCAGCTTGGCTCTCCCCGGGTATGATGAAAAACTGTTTTTT
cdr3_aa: CASSLALPGYDEKLFF

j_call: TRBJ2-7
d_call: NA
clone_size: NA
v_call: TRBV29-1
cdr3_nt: TGCAGCGTTGAGTTCCAGGGGCTGTCCTACGAGCAGTACTTC
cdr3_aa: CSVEFQGLSYEQYF

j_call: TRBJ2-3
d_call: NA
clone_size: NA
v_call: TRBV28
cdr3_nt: TGTGCCAGCAGCCGCCCCCTGGCGGCCTACACAGATACGCAGTATTTT
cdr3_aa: CASSRPLAAYTDTQYF

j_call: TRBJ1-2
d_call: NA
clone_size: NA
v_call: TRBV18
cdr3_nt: TGTGCCAGCTCACGCGTGACAGGCCCGAGTTATGGCTACACCTTC
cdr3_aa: CASSRVTGPSYGYTF

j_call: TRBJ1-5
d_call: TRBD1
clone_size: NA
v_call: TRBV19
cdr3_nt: TGTGCCAGTAGGCCCGACAGGGGGCGAGGCAATCAGCCCCAGCATTTT
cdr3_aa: CASRPDRGRGNQPQHF

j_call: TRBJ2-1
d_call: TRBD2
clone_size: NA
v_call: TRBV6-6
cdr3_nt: TGTGCCAGCAGTCCATGGACTAGCGGCCGTAGCTCCTACAATGAGCAGTTCTTC
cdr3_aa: CASSPWTSGRSSYNEQFF

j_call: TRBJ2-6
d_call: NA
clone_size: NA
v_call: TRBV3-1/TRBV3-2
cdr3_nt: TGTGCCAGCAGCCGAGAGGGGGGAGCCAACGTCCTGACTTTC
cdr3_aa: CASSREGGANVLTF

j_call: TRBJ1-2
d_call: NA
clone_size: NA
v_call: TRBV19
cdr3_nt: TGTGCCAGTAAGCCCCAAAACTATGGCTACACCTTC
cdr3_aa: CASKPQNYGYTF

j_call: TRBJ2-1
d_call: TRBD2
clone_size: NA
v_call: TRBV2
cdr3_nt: TGTGCCAGGGGACTAGCGGGGGCGGGCAATGAGCAGTTCTTC
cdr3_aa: CARGLAGAGNEQFF

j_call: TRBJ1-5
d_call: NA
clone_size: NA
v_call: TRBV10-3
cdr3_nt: TGTGCCATCAGCTACGGGGGGGACCAGCCCCAGCATTTT
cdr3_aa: CAISYGGDQPQHF

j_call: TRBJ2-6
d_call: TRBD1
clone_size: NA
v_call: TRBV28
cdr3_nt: TGTGCCAGCAGTTTTGACAGGGGGCCCGGGGCCAACGTCCTGACTTTC
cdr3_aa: CASSFDRGPGANVLTF

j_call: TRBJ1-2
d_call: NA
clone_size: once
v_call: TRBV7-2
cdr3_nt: TGTGCCAGCAGCTTCGACCAGGGGAACTATGGCTACACCTTC
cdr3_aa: CASSFDQGNYGYTF

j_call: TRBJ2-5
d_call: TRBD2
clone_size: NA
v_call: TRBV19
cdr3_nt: TGTGCCAGTAGGGGACTAGCGGGAGCGGAGACCCAGTACTTC
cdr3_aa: CASRGLAGAETQYF

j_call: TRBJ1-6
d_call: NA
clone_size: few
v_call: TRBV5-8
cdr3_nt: TGTGCCAGCAGCTGGGGAACAGGGAGGGGTTCACCCCTCCACTTT
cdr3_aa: CASSWGTGRGSPLHF

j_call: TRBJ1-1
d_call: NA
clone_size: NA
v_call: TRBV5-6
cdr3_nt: TGTGCCAGCAGCTTCTGGACGGGGGAAGCTTTCTTT
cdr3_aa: CASSFWTGEAFF

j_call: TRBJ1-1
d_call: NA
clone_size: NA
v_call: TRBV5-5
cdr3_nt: TGTGCCAGCAGCTTGAGTTCGGACAGATCGAACACTGAAGCTTTCTTT
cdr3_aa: CASSLSSDRSNTEAFF

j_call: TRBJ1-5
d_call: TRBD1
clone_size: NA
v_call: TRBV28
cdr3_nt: TGTGCCAGCAGTTTTCCGGGACAGACTAATCAGCCCCAGCATTTT
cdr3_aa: CASSFPGQTNQPQHF

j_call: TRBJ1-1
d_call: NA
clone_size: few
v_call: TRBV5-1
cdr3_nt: TGCGCCAGCGGAGGGGGAGGGACTGAAGCTTTCTTT
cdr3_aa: CASGGGGTEAFF

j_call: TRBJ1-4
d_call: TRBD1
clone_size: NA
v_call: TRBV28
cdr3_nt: TGTGCCAGCAGTTTATTCACAGGGGAGGTCGAAAAACTGTTTTTT
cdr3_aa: CASSLFTGEVEKLFF

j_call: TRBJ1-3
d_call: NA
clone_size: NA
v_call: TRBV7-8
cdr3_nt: TGTGCCAGCAGCTTAAGTGCGGCAGGGGGAAACACCATATATTTT
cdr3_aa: CASSLSAAGGNTIYF

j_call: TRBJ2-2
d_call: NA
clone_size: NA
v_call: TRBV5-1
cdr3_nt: TGCGCCAGCAGCTCGGACTCAGACACTTCCACCGGGGAGCTGTTTTTT
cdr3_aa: CASSSDSDTSTGELFF

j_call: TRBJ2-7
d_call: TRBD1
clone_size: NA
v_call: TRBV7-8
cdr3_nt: TGTGCCAGCAGCTTATCGCAGGGGGCGAAATACGAGCAGTACTTC
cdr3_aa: CASSLSQGAKYEQYF

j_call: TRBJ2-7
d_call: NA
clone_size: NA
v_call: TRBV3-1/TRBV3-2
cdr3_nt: TGTGCCAGTGGGACTGGTGCCGAGCAGTACTTC
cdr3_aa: CASGTGAEQYF

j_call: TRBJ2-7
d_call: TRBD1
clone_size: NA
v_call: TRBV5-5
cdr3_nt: TGTGCCAGCAGCCCGGGACAGAGGTGGGACGAGCAGTACTTC
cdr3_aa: CASSPGQRWDEQYF

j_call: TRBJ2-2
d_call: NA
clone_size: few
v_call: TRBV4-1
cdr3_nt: TGCGCCAGCAGCCAAGGGGGCTTAGGGACCGGGGAGCTGTTTTTT
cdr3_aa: CASSQGGLGTGELFF

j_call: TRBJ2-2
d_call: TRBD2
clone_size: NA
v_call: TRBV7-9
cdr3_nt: TGTGCCAGCAGCTCGGGACTAGCGGCGAACACCGGGGAGCTGTTTTTT
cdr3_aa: CASSSGLAANTGELFF

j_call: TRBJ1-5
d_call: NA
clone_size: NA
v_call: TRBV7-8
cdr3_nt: TGTGCCAGCAGCTTAGCCGGAGGGGCAAGCCGTCAGCCCCAGCATTTT
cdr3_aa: CASSLAGGASRQPQHF

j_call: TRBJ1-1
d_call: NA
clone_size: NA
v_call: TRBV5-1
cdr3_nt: TGCGCCAGCAGCCACCCTGGGGGGGTAGAAGCTTTCTTT
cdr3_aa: CASSHPGGVEAFF

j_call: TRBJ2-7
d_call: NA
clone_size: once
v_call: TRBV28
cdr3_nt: TGTGCCAGCAATTCGGGGAGCTACGAGCAGTACTTC
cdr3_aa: CASNSGSYEQYF

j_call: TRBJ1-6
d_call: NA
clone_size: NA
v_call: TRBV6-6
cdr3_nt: TGTGCCAGCACCCCGCGCGGACAGTACTATAATTCACCCCTCCACTTT
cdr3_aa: CASTPRGQYYNSPLHF